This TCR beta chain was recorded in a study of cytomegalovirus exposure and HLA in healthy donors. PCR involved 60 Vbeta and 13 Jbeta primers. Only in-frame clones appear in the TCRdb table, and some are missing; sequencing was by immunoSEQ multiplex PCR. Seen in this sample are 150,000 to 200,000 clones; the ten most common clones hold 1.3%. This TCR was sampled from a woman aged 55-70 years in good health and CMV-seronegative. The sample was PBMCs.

In DNA form, the CDR3 reads TGTGCCAGCAGGGCGGGAACCTCCGTCACCGGGGAGCTGTTTTTT. This sequence encodes CASRAGTSVTGELFF. The J gene is TRBJ2-2, the V gene TRBV2; possible D gene TRBD2, 6 bases. Germline CDR1 reads SNHLY; CDR2 reads FYNNEI. Trimming stripped 6 bases from V and 4 bases from J, with 15 bases between. CDR3 size: 15 residues.